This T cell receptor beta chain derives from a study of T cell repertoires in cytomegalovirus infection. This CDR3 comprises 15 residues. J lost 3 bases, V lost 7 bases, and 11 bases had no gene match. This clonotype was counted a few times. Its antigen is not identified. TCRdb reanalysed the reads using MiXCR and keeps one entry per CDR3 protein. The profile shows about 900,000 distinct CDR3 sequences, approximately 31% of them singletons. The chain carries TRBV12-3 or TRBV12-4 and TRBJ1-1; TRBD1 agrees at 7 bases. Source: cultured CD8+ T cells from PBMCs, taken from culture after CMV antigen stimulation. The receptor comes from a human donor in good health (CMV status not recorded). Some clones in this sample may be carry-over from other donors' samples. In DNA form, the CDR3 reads TGTGCCAGCAAGATCAGGGGGGGAGGAGACACTGAAGCTTTCTTT. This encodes CASKIRGGGDTEAFF.